This T cell receptor (beta chain) comes out of a study of CD8 T cells in ankylosing spondylitis. Findings of the study overall: Several highly homologous variants formed a TCR beta motif that appeared characteristic of ankylosing spondylitis blood.

This CDR3 is 12 amino acids long. Trimming stripped 6 bases from V and 7 bases from J, with 13 bases between. Germline loops: CDR1 SQVTM, CDR2 ANQGSEA. This clonotype was observed a handful of times. Its target is not known. TCRdb independently ran MiXCR on the 5' RACE reads; one entry per CDR3 protein. This sample yields 380,000 or so distinct CDR3 sequences, of which 20% are seen a single time; under 15% belongs to the top ten. This receptor was identified in a male donor with ankylosing spondylitis or in good health (not recorded which). The sample consisted of blood, either unsorted or a sorted T cell fraction (not recorded which). The rearrangement links TRBV29-1 to TRBJ2-1, with D possibly matching TRBD1 (5 bases). For the CDR3, the DNA is TGCAGCGTCGACCCCCGACAGAATGAGCAGTTCTTC. This translates into CSVDPRQNEQFF.